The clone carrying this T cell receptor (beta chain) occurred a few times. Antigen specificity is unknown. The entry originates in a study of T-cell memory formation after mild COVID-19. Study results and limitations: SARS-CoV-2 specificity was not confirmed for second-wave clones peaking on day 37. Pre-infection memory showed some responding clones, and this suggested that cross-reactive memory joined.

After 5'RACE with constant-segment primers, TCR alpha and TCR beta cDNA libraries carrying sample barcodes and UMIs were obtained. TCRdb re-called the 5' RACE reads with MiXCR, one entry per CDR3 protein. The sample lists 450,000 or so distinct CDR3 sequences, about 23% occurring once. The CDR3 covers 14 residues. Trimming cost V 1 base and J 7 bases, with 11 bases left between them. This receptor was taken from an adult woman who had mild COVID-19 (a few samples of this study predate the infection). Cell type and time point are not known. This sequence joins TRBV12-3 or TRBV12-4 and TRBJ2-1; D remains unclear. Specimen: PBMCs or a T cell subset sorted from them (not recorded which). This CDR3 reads CASSLGPVLNEQFF. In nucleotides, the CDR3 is TGTGCCAGCAGTTTAGGGCCAGTACTAAATGAGCAGTTCTTC.